A single sample is the source of the 21 T cell receptor beta chains below, sequenced in a study of control samples from healthy donors and cancer patients (dated by TCRdb to 2018 to 2021). The method was the immunoSEQ multiplex PCR assay. TCRdb holds this immuneACCESS table with in-frame rearrangements only. Some clones are missing; in checked studies, unresolved V genes explain under half, and the rest has no known cause. Within this sample are 100,000 or so clones, with under 90% of them counted one time only. The top ten constitute around 14% of the sample. The sequenced sample was blood. These receptors were collected from a woman in her fifties or sixties in good health.

The genes are TRBV7-6 and TRBJ1-1, with no clear D. V was pared by 5 bases and J by 1 base, with 8 bases between. The CDR3 is made up of 13 amino acids. Germline V gene data show CDR1 as SGHVS and CDR2 as FNYEAQ. For the CDR3, the DNA is TGTGCCAGCAGCGGGGTGGAGAACACTGAAGCTTTCTTT. This encodes CASSGVENTEAFF.

The chain recombines TRBV2 with TRBJ2-2; 11 bases fit TRBD2. Trimming at V came to 4 bases and at J to 0 bases, leaving 1 base not matched to a gene. The CDR3 is made up of 16 amino acids. Germline lookup yields CDR1 SNHLY and CDR2 FYNNEI. The CDR3 region is CASSGLAGTNTGELFF. In DNA, the CDR3 is TGTGCCAGCAGTGGACTAGCGGGAACGAACACCGGGGAGCTGTTTTTT. The full variable domain, its missing parts supplied by reference TRBV2 and TRBJ2-2, is EPEVTQTPSHQVTQMGQEVILRCVPISNHLYFYWYRQILGQKVEFLVSFYNNEISEKSEIFDDQFSVERPDGSNFTLKIRSTKLEDSAMYFCASSGLAGTNTGELFFGEGSRLTVL.

The chain carries TRBV7-9 and TRBJ2-7; TRBD2 is a possible D gene (6 bases). Germline CDR1 is SEHNR and CDR2 is FQNEAQ (reference sequence). The CDR3 loop spans 15 amino acids. V shed 4 bases and J shed 0 bases, with 13 bases lying between them. CDR3 region: CASSSRAGNSYEQYF. CDR3 sequence (DNA): TGTGCCAGCAGCTCCAGGGCGGGAAACTCCTACGAGCAGTACTTC.

The chain joins TRBV4-1 to TRBJ2-7, with 9 nucleotides matching TRBD2. J gave up 6 bases and V 1 base, and 7 bases lay outside the gene matches. The germline V gene has CDR1 MGHRA and CDR2 YSYEKL. This CDR3 has 15 residues. CDR3 sequence (DNA): TGCGCCAGCAGCCAAGTAGGCGGGAGGGCGGGCGAGCAGTACTTC. This gives the protein CASSQVGGRAGEQYF.

The rearrangement joins TRBV29-1 to TRBJ1-2; maybe TRBD1 (6 bases). Germline V CDR1 and CDR2: SQVTM, ANQGSEA. Between the trimmed V and J ends, which lost 4 bases and 0 bases, there was a span of 15 bases. The CDR3 loop spans 15 amino acids. The CDR3 reads CSVATPGAPNYGYTF. CDR3 nucleotide sequence: TGCAGCGTTGCCACCCCGGGGGCCCCTAACTATGGCTACACCTTC. The complete variable domain, with remaining parts taken from reference TRBV29-1 and TRBJ1-2, reads SAVISQKPSRDICQRGTSLTIQCQVDSQVTMMFWYRQQPGQSLTLIATANQGSEATYESGFVIDKFPISRPNLTFSTLTVSNMSPEDSSIYLCSVATPGAPNYGYTFGSGTRLTVV.

The V gene is TRBV29-1, the J gene TRBJ1-1, with TRBD1 matching over 8 bases. V dropped 5 bases and J dropped 6; count of bases not matched to a gene: 5. Germline loops: CDR1 SQVTM, CDR2 ANQGSEA. This CDR3 spans 12 amino acids. Here the CDR3 reads CSVSDRESEAFF. The CDR3 DNA is TGCAGCGTTTCGGACAGGGAGTCTGAAGCTTTCTTT.

The chain joins TRBV7-3 to TRBJ2-3, with D maybe TRBD1 (6 bases). V was trimmed by 7 bases and J by 0 bases, leaving 11 bases between them. Germline CDR1 reads SGHTA; CDR2 reads FQGTGA. The CDR3 contains 14 residues. CDR3 bases: TGTGCCAGCACTCAAGGGGGTAGCACAGATACGCAGTATTTT. This encodes CASTQGGSTDTQYF.

V and J are TRBV6-6 and TRBJ1-2; D call uncertain. This CDR3 has 12 amino acids. V lost 4 bases, J lost 7 bases, and 10 bases lay in between. The germline V gene has CDR1 MNHNY and CDR2 SVGAGI (reference sequence). CDR3 loop: CASSFGPAGYTF. The DNA for the CDR3 is TGTGCCAGCAGTTTTGGGCCGGCTGGCTACACCTTC.

The rearrangement joins TRBV4-2 to TRBJ2-5; 9 nucleotides align to TRBD2. The CDR3 consists of 17 residues. V dropped 3 bases and J dropped 5; count of bases not matched to a gene: 13. The germline V gene has CDR1 LGHNA and CDR2 YNFKEQ. The chain's CDR3 is CASSHPRGAGGLETQYF. The CDR3 DNA sequence: TGTGCCAGCAGCCACCCCAGGGGGGCGGGGGGGCTCGAGACCCAGTACTTC.

The gene calls are TRBV10-3 and TRBJ1-2; the D gene is possibly TRBD1 (5 bases). The CDR3 is 17 amino acids. Trimming shortened V by 0 bases and J by 0 bases, and 14 bases separated the two germline ends. The germline V gene encodes CDR1 ENHRY and CDR2 SYGVKD. CDR3 nucleotide sequence: TGTGCCATCAGTGAGTCCGGGAGGGGCCGAGCTAACTATGGCTACACCTTC. It yields the protein CAISESGRGRANYGYTF.

At least ten counts were recorded for this clone. The V call is TRBV4-2, the J call TRBJ2-1, with TRBD2 identical over 11 bases. V trimming: 1 base; J trimming: 5 bases; junction bases outside the gene matches: 4. Germline V lookup: CDR1 LGHNA, CDR2 YNFKEQ. The CDR3 totals 16 residues. The CDR3, as DNA: TGTGCCAGCAGCCAAGCACCGGGACTAGCGGACAATGAGCAGTTCTTC. Protein: CASSQAPGLADNEQFF.

This clone appeared once. The CDR3 bases are TGTGCCATCAGTGGGGTCAGGGGGCCAAATGAGCAGTTCTTC. Protein sequence: CAISGVRGPNEQFF. The chain has TRBV10-3 and TRBJ2-1, with 8 bases lining up with TRBD1. V lost 4 bases, J lost 7 bases, and 6 bases stayed unmatched. The CDR3 has 14 residues. CDR1 ENHRY and CDR2 SYGVKD come from the germline V gene.

The gene calls are TRBV7-2 and TRBJ1-6, with a tentative D call TRBD1 (6 bases). CDR1 and CDR2 from the germline V gene are SGHTA and FQGNSA. The CDR3 loop spans 15 amino acids. The V end lost 2 bases, the J end lost 9 bases, and 14 bases lay between the germline ends. This CDR3 reads CASSLRRDIASPLHF. The CDR3 DNA sequence: TGTGCCAGCAGCTTACGCCGGGACATAGCTTCACCCCTCCACTTT.

The chain uses TRBV7-6 and TRBJ2-7; 9 bases map to TRBD1. The germline V gene encodes CDR1 SGHVS and CDR2 FNYEAQ. The CDR3 is made up of 15 amino acids. The ends lost 0 bases at V and 1 base at J; junction bases unmatched: 1. The chain's CDR3 is CASSLAGTGSYEQYF. The CDR3 DNA sequence: TGTGCCAGCAGCTTAGCGGGGACAGGGTCCTACGAGCAGTACTTC.

This chain uses TRBV5-4 with TRBJ2-3; 7 bases match TRBD2. This CDR3 has 15 amino acids. Germline V gene lookup returns CDR1 SGHNT and CDR2 YYREEE (reference sequence). The junction had 11 bases not matched to a gene; V was cut back by 3 bases and J by 7 bases. The CDR3 region is CASSSAGDHFNTQYF. CDR3 DNA sequence: TGTGCCAGCAGCTCCGCGGGAGATCACTTCAATACGCAGTATTTT.

The J gene is TRBJ2-7, the V gene TRBV2; TRBD2 agrees at 8 bases. Looked up from germline, CDR1 is SNHLY and CDR2 is FYNNEI. The V gene end was trimmed by 5 bases and the J gene end by 5 bases; junction bases not matched to a gene: 8. The CDR3 consists of 14 residues. The CDR3 here is CASSWTSNGDEQYF. CDR3 in DNA: TGTGCCAGCAGTTGGACTAGCAACGGCGACGAGCAGTACTTC.

The DNA of the CDR3 is TGCGCCAGCAGCTTCCGACAGGGTAGTAACACTGAAGCTTTCTTT. Its protein product is CASSFRQGSNTEAFF. The gene calls are TRBV4-1 and TRBJ1-1; 7 positions match TRBD1. Per the germline V gene, CDR1 is MGHRA and CDR2 is YSYEKL. This CDR3 region has 15 residues. V shed 5 bases, J shed 2 bases, and the junction held 8 bases outside the gene matches.

The chain has TRBV19 and TRBJ2-7; perhaps TRBD2 as D (6 bases). CDR1 and CDR2 from the germline V gene are LNHDA and SQIVND (reference sequence). The V and J ends lost 7 bases and 0 bases respectively, with 13 bases between them. CDR3 length equals 14 residues. The CDR3 spells CASTATGSSYEQYF. For the CDR3, the DNA is TGTGCCAGTACCGCAACCGGGAGCTCCTACGAGCAGTACTTC.

This chain connects TRBV7-3 to TRBJ2-3, with D tentatively TRBD2 (6 bases). V lost 2 bases and J lost 0, with 12 bases in between. Germline V gene lookup returns CDR1 SGHTA and CDR2 FQGTGA. The CDR3 is 16 residues long. For the CDR3, the DNA is TGTGCCAGCAGCTTAGGGACTCCGTCTAGCACAGATACGCAGTATTTT. Residues: CASSLGTPSSTDTQYF.

The chain links TRBV6-2 or TRBV6-3 to TRBJ1-5; D unclear. The length of the CDR3 is 15 residues. Germline CDR1 and CDR2: MNHEY and SVGEGT. The V gene lost 5 bases and the J gene lost 7 bases, with 18 bases spanning the gap. The CDR3 DNA reads TGTGCCAGCAGTCGACGGACGTCAATAGTGCAGCCCCAGCATTTT. As protein: CASSRRTSIVQPQHF.

This clone was counted a single time. The V call is TRBV6-5, the J call TRBJ1-2; no clear D gene. The CDR3 has 15 residues. The germline V gene encodes CDR1 MNHEY and CDR2 SVGAGI. V lost 0 bases to trimming and J lost 4 bases, with 12 bases between them. The CDR3: CASSYSPEGSYGYTF. CDR3 coding DNA: TGTGCCAGCAGTTACTCGCCGGAAGGGAGCTATGGCTACACCTTC.